This TCR beta chain was sequenced in a study of T cells after yellow fever vaccination (dated by TCRdb to between 2018 and 2020). For context, the study as a whole: The SMART-Seq v4 Ultra Low Input RNA kit was used to prepare libraries from fractions with low cell numbers. Blood was drawn at multiple timepoints before and after primary and secondary immunization, with bulk PBMC replicates and cell subsets isolated. To follow T-cell clones before and after both primary and booster YFV17D yellow fever vaccination, bulk TCR alpha and beta repertoires underwent longitudinal sequencing. The cohort comprised two healthy male donors, one aged 18 to 30 and one aged 30 to 40 years. Overall study outcomes, separate from this receptor: A small fraction of clonotypes showed up in both the CD4 and CD8 compartments, probably as a result of convergent recombination. Because only two donors were included in the study, the extent to which the findings can be generalized is limited. Computational filtering was needed because FACS-sorted repertoires could contain abundant contaminating clonotypes from the bulk population. Compared with the primary T-cell response, the secondary T-cell response was faster but weaker, reaching its peak on day 5 rather than on day 15. Most clones expanded after primary vaccination were re-detected after the booster (about 95% of CD4 and around nine tenths of CD8), suggesting broad memory maintenance.

This clonotype was recorded a few times. The antigen this receptor binds is unknown. The sample holds no much larger clone one base away, and base qualities are not on file. The sample's treatment or condition label, decoded: live attenuated yellow fever vaccine strain. At each blood-draw timepoint, two biological replicates of bulk PBMCs were collected. PBMCs were isolated from peripheral blood using a standard Ficoll-Paque protocol. TriZol was used to extract RNA from bulk PBMCs, from CD4 and CD8 fractions, and from dextramer-positive and dextramer-negative fractions. V loses 1 base, J loses 4 bases, and the germline ends lie 14 bases apart. The germline V gene sets CDR1 to SGHDT and CDR2 to YYEEEE. The CDR3 sequence holds 15 residues, the cysteine and phenylalanine included. Only the CDR3 part of the read is kept: 45 bases, read in frame from the first base. TCR cDNA was synthesized by 5'RACE template switching, through which a universal primer site and unique molecular identifiers were introduced. Priming for cDNA synthesis came from both the TCR alpha and TCR beta constant segments. Two PCR steps were used to amplify libraries, with sample barcodes and sequencing adapters being added in the second step. Sequencing of libraries was done on Illumina HiSeq 2500 (2x100 bp) or NovaSeq (2x150 bp). The study's own analysis went as follows. MIGEC was used to demultiplex reads and collapse the reads into UMI consensus sequences, and MiXCR was used for V(D)J alignment. Using edgeR on replicate PBMC samples, clonotypes were called vaccine-responding if FDR was below 0.01 and the log2 fold change was above 5 up to day 15. Each bulk clonotype received a CD4 or CD8 identity based on whether the sequenced CD4 or CD8 repertoire contained that clonotype at higher abundance. TCRdb reran the public reads through fastp at Q25 and MiXCR, keeping productive beta chains. Merged by CDR3 protein, the rows form single entries marked with the most common genes and DNA. The V and J calls and clone size come from TCRdb's table, not from the authors' own analysis. In all, the sample holds approximately 550,000 distinct CDR3 sequences, and over 15% of those were seen once. Of the sample, 14% falls within the top ten clones.

Here the chain combines TRBV5-6 and TRBJ2-5, with a tentative D call of TRBD1 or TRBD2, each matching 5 bases. The receptor comes from a man younger than 40 who received the YFV17D yellow fever vaccine. This sample comprised PBMCs, obtained 15 days after the yellow fever booster vaccination. The nucleotides are TGTGCCAGCAGCTTGTGGGACCGTGATAGAGAGACCCAGTACTTC. Translated, it gives CASSLWDRDRETQYF.